Listed here is a single T cell receptor (beta chain). Each of the donors was a healthy adult who was HIV-negative and had not had a recent acute infection or vaccination. These data originate in a study of shared clonotypes between healthy human individuals. For each subset, genomic DNA was distributed in equal portions over several immunoSEQ plates. Profiled with immunoSEQ multiplex PCR; TCRdb holds only in-frame clones, not every one. The sample contains about 520,000 clones, over 70% of which appear only once. V lost 5 bases, J lost 5 bases, and 9 bases lay in between. From germline, CDR1 is SEHNR and CDR2 FQNEAQ (reference sequence). This CDR3 has 12 residues.

The rearrangement uses TRBV7-9 and TRBJ1-2; D might be TRBD1 (6 bases). The source is a woman in her 40s in good health. Some clones in this sample may be carry-over from other donors' samples. The sample taken for sequencing was PBMCs. The CDR3 region has the DNA TGTGCCAGCAGCCTAGGGGGTTATGGCTACACCTTC. Protein product: CASSLGGYGYTF.